This is a list of T cell receptor beta chains from one sample in a study of human T cells and chemical hapten exposure. TCRdb itself ran the RACE reads through MiXCR, one entry per CDR3 protein. There are around 100,000 distinct CDR3 sequences in the sample; 11% occur only once, and approximately 4% lies in the top ten. The sample consisted of whole blood, taken in connection with sensitization to the hapten diphenylcyclopropenone (DPC). The receptors shown here come from a woman in her thirties or forties with alopecia areata. Some clones in this sample may be carry-over from other donors' samples. The CDR3 runs from the conserved cysteine through the conserved F or W. The D gene is left open where the match is weak. Size is stated for part of the rows, as once, few or many counts, or as a class when the clone is expanded.

clone_size	v_call	d_call	j_call	cdr3_nt	cdr3_aa
.	TRBV4-2	TRBD1	TRBJ2-6	TGTGCCAGCAGCCAAGTCGGGGGACAGGGGGCTGGGGCCAACGTCCTGACTTTC	CASSQVGGQGAGANVLTF
many	TRBV7-2	.	TRBJ1-5	TGTGCCAGCAGCTCCCCCTCAGTAAATAGCAATCAGCCCCAGCATTTT	CASSSPSVNSNQPQHF
many	TRBV4-1	TRBD1	TRBJ1-4	TGCGCCAGCAGCCACCAACAGGGGGTTAATGAAAAACTGTTTTTT	CASSHQQGVNEKLFF
many	TRBV5-4	.	TRBJ2-1	TGTGCCAGCAGCTCCCCCGGCTCCTACAATGAGCAGTTCTTC	CASSSPGSYNEQFF
many	TRBV11-2	.	TRBJ2-7	TGTGCCAGCACCCAAGTCGCTGGAGGGGAGCAGTACTTC	CASTQVAGGEQYF
few	TRBV25-1	.	TRBJ2-3	TGTGCCAGCAGTGAACTAGAGGCGCAGTATTTT	CASSELEAQYF
few	TRBV20-1	TRBD2	TRBJ2-3	TGCAGTGCTAGAGTGGCTAGCGGGGCAGATACGCAGTATTTT	CSARVASGADTQYF
many	TRBV20-1	.	TRBJ2-5	TGCAGTGCCACAGGTTCGGGCGCAACCCAAGAGACCCAGTACTTC	CSATGSGATQETQYF
many	TRBV6-5	TRBD1	TRBJ1-5	TGTGCCAGCAGACCTATGACAGGGACCACTAAACCGGCCCAGCATTTT	CASRPMTGTTKPAQHF
.	TRBV10-1	.	TRBJ1-1	TGCGCCAGCAGTGAGTCACTGGGAAGGGGGAAGATGAACACTGAAGCTTTCTTT	CASSESLGRGKMNTEAFF
few	TRBV3-1	.	TRBJ1-2	TGTGCCAGCAGCCAAGGTGGAGATTCCGGCTACACCTTC	CASSQGGDSGYTF
few	TRBV2	TRBD1	TRBJ1-1	TGTGCCAGCAGTGAATATTGGCAGGGGGCCGTTGGTTACACTGAAGCTTTCTTT	CASSEYWQGAVGYTEAFF
many	TRBV12-3/TRBV12-4	.	TRBJ2-6	TGTGCCAGCCTCCTCGGGGGCTCTGGGGCCAACGTCCTGACTTTC	CASLLGGSGANVLTF
.	TRBV3-1	.	TRBJ1-1	TGTGCCAGCAGCCAACCCTCCAGGGTAACTGAAGCTTTCTTT	CASSQPSRVTEAFF
many	TRBV13	.	TRBJ2-5	TGTGCCAGCAGCTCCATCCAGAGGGCAGGCCAAGAGACCCAGTACTTC	CASSSIQRAGQETQYF
many	TRBV7-3	TRBD1	TRBJ1-1	TGTGCCAGCAGCCGCGACAGGGGGTCTGAAGCTTTCTTT	CASSRDRGSEAFF
many	TRBV14	.	TRBJ2-3	TGTGCCAGCAGCCAAGAAGATCCTTTCCACACAGATACGCAGTATTTT	CASSQEDPFHTDTQYF
few	TRBV19	.	TRBJ2-1	TGTGCCAGTAACGAGGGTCTGAGCTCCTACAATGAGCAGTTCTTC	CASNEGLSSYNEQFF
many	TRBV5-6	.	TRBJ2-7	TGTGCCAGCAGCTTCCTTTCGACAGGCCTCTACGAGCAGTACTTC	CASSFLSTGLYEQYF
.	TRBV10-2	TRBD2	TRBJ2-6	TGCGCCAGCGGATTAGCGGGAGGAAACTCTGGGGCCAACGTCCTGACTTTC	CASGLAGGNSGANVLTF
many	TRBV18	.	TRBJ2-6	TGTGCCAGCTCACCACTGGCTGGGGCCAACGTCCTGACTTTC	CASSPLAGANVLTF
many	TRBV20-1	.	TRBJ2-7	TGCAGTGCTAGAGTTCGTCTGGCCTCCTACGAGCAGTACTTC	CSARVRLASYEQYF
.	TRBV20-1	.	TRBJ1-5	TGCAGTGCAGCGGGCGGCAATCAGCCCCAGCATTTT	CSAAGGNQPQHF
.	TRBV6-5	.	TRBJ1-1	TGTGCCAGCCGTCGAGATAATACTGAAGCTTTCTTT	CASRRDNTEAFF
many	TRBV20-1	.	TRBJ2-7	TGCAGTGCTCACCCTGGGTTGGCTACGAGGGGGCAGTACTTC	CSAHPGLATRGQYF
few	TRBV14	.	TRBJ1-2	TGTGCCAGCAGCCAAGCCGGGCCGGGCTACACCTTC	CASSQAGPGYTF
few	TRBV7-2	.	TRBJ2-5	TGTGCCAGCAGTACGACAGTAATTCAAGAGACCCAGTACTTC	CASSTTVIQETQYF
.	TRBV6-2/TRBV6-3	TRBD1	TRBJ2-2	TGTGCCAGCAGCTACCCGGAAAACAGGGGCGCGGACACCGGGGAGCTGTTTTTT	CASSYPENRGADTGELFF
many	TRBV10-3	.	TRBJ2-1	TGTGCCATCAGTGAGTCGAGGGGGACTGAGTACAATGAGCAGTTCTTC	CAISESRGTEYNEQFF